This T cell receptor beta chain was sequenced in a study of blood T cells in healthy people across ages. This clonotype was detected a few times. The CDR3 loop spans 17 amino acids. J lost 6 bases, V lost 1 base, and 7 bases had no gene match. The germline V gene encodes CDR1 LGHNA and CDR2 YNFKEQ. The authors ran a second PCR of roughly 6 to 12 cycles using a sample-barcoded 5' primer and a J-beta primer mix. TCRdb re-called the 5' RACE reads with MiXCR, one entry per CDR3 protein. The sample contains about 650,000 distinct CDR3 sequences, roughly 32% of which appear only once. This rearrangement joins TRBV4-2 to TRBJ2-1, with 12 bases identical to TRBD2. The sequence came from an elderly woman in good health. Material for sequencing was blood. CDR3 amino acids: CASSQVRLAGEGNEQFF. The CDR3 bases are TGTGCCAGCAGCCAAGTCCGACTAGCGGGAGAGGGCAATGAGCAGTTCTTC.